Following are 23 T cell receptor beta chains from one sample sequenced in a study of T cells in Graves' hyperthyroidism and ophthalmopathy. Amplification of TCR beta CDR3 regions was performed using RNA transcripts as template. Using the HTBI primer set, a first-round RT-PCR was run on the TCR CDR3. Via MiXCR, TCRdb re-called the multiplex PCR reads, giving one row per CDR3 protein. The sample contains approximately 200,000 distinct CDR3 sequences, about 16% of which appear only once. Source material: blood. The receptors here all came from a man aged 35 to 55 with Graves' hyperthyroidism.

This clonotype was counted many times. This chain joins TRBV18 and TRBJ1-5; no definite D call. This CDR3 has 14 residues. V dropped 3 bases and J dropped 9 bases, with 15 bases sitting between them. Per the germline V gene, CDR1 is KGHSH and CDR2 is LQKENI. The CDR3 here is CASSPGGLEVPQHF. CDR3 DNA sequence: TGTGCCAGCTCACCGGGAGGGCTAGAGGTGCCCCAGCATTTT.

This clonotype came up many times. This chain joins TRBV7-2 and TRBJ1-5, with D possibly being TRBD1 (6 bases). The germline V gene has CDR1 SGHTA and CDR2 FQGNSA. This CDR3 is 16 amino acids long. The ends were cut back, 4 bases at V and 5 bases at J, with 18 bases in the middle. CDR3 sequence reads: CASSSSGGGADQPQHF. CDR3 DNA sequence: TGTGCCAGCAGCTCGTCTGGGGGGGGGGCGGATCAGCCCCAGCATTTT.

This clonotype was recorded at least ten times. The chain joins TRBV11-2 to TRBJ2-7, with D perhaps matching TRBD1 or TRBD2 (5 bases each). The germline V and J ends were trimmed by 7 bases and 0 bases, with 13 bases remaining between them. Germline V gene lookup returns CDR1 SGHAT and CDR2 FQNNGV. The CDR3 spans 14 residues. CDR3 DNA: TGTGCCAGCACCCGGGGCGGCAGCTCCTACGAGCAGTACTTC. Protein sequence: CASTRGGSSYEQYF.

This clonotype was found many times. The CDR3 DNA follows: TGTGCCAGCAGCCAAAACCGACTAGCGGCTGGCGGGGAGCTGTTTTTT. Translating it yields CASSQNRLAAGGELFF. J is TRBJ2-2 and V is TRBV6-2 or TRBV6-3, with 9 bases lining up with TRBD2. V lost 6 bases to trimming and J lost 7 bases; unmatched junction nucleotides: 12. Germline assignment: CDR1 MNHEY and CDR2 SVGEGT. The CDR3 has 16 amino acids.

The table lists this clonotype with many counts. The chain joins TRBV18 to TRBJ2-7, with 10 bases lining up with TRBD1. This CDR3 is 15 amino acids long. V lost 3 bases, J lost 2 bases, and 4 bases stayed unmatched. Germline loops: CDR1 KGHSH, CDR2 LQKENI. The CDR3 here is CASSPGQGGTYEQYF. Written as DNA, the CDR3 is TGTGCCAGCTCACCTGGACAGGGGGGAACCTACGAGCAGTACTTC.

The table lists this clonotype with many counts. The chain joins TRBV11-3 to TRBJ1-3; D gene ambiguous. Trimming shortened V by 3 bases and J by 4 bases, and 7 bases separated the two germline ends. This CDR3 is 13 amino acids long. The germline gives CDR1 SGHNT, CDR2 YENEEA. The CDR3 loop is CASSLVGGNTIYF. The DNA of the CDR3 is TGTGCCAGCAGCTTGGTGGGCGGAAACACCATATATTTT.

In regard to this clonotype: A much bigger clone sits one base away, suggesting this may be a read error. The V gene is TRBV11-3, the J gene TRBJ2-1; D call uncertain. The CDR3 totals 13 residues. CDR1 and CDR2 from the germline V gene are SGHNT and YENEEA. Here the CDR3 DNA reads TGTGCCAGCGGCTTAGATATGCACAATGAGCAGTTCTTC. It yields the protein CASGLDMHNEQFF.

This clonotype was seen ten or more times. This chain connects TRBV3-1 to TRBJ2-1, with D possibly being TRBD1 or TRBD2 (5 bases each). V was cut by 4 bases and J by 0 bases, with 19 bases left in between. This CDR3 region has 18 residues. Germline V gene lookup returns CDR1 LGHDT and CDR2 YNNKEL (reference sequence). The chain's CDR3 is CASSPILRDPCSYNEQFF. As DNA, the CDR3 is TGTGCCAGCAGCCCGATATTAAGGGACCCGTGCTCCTACAATGAGCAGTTCTTC.

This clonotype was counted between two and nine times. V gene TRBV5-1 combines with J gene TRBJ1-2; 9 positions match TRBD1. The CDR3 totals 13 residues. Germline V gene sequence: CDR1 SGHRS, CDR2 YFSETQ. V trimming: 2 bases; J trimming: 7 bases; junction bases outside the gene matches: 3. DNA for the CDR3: TGCGCCAGCAGCTTACAGGGGGCGGCTGGCTACACCTTC. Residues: CASSLQGAAGYTF.

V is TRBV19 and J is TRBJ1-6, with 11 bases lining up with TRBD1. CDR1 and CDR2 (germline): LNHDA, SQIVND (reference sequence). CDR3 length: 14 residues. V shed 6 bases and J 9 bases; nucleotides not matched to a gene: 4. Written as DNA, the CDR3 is TGTGCCAGTAGGCCGGGACAGGGGGGTTCACCCCTCCACTTT. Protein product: CASRPGQGGSPLHF.

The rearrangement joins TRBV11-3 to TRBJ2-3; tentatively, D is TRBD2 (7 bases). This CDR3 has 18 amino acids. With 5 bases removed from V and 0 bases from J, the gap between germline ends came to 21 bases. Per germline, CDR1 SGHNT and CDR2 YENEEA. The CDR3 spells CASSRRRGGPPSTDTQYF. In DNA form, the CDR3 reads TGTGCCAGCAGCCGGAGGAGGGGGGGGCCCCCGAGCACAGATACGCAGTATTTT.

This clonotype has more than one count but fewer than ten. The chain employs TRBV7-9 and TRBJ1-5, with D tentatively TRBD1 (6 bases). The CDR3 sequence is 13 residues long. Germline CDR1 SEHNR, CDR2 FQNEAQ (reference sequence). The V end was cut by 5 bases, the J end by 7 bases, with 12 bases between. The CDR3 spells CASSLGGLQPQHF. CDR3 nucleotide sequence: TGTGCCAGCAGCCTAGGGGGGTTGCAGCCCCAGCATTTT.

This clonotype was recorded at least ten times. The CDR3: CASRQDSTPGELFF. The CDR3 DNA reads as TGTGCCAGCAGACAGGACAGTACACCCGGGGAGCTGTTTTTT. This sequence joins TRBV7-8 and TRBJ2-2, with a tentative D call TRBD1 (6 bases). Germline loops: CDR1 SGHVS, CDR2 FQNEAQ. The CDR3 has 14 residues. Trimming stripped 6 bases from V and 6 bases from J, with 14 bases between.

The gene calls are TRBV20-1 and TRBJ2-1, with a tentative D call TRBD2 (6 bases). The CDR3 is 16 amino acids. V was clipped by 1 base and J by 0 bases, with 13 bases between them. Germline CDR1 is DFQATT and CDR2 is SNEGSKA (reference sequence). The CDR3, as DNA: TGCAGTGCTAGAGGTCCTTTCGGGGGCTCCTACAATGAGCAGTTCTTC. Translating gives CSARGPFGGSYNEQFF.

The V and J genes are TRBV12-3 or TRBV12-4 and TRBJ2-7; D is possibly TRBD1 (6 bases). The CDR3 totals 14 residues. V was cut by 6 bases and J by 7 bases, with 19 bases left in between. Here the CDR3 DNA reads TGTGCCAGCAGCTCGGGACACTCGATGGGGGAGCAGTACTTC. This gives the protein CASSSGHSMGEQYF.

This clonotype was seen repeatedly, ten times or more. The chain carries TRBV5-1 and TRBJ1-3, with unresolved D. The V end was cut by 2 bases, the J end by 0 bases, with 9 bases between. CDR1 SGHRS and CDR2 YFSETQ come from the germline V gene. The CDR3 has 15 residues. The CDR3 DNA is TGCGCCAGCAGCTTAGGGCTGAGCTCTGGAAACACCATATATTTT. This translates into CASSLGLSSGNTIYF. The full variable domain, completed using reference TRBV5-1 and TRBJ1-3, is KAGVTQTPRYLIKTRGQQVTLSCSPISGHRSVSWYQQTPGQGLQFLFEYFSETQRNKGNFPGRFSGRQFSNSRSEMNVSTLELGDSALYLCASSLGLSSGNTIYFGEGSWLTVV.

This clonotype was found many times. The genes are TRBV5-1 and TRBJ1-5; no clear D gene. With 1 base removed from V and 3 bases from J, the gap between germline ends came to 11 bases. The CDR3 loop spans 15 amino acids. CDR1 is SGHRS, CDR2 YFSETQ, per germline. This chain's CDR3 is CASSLSNALNQPQHF. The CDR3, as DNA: TGCGCCAGCAGCTTGTCGAACGCCCTCAATCAGCCCCAGCATTTT.

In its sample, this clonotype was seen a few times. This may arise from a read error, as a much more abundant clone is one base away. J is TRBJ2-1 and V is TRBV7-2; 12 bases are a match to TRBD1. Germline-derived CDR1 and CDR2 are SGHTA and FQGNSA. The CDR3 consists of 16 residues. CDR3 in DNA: TGTGCCAGCAGCTTAGTAGGGACAGGGGGCAGGTATGAGCAGTCCTTC. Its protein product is CASSLVGTGGRYEQSF.

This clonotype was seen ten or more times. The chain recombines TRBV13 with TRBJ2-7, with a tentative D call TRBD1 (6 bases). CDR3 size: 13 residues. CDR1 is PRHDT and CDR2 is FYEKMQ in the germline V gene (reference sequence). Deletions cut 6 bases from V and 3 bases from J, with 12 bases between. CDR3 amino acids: CASRARGYYEQYF. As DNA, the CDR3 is TGTGCCAGCAGAGCTAGGGGGTACTACGAGCAGTACTTC.

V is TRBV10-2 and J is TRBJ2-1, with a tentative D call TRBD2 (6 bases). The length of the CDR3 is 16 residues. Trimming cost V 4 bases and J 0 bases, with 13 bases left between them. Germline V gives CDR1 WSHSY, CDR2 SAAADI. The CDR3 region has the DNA TGCGCCAGCAGTGGGTTACTAGCTCCCTCCTACAATGAGCAGTTCTTC. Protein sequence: CASSGLLAPSYNEQFF.

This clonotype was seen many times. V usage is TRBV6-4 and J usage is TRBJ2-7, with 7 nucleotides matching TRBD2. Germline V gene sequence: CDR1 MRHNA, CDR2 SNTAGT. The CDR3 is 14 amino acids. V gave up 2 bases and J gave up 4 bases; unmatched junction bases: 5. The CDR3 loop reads CASSDPGGGYEQYF. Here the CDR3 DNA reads TGTGCCAGCAGTGACCCGGGCGGGGGATACGAGCAGTACTTC.

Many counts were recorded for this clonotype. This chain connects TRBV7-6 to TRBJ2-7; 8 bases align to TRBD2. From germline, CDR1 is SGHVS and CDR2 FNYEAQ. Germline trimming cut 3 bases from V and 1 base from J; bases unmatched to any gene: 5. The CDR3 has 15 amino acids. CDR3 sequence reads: CASSLASGQSYEQYF. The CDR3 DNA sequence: TGTGCCAGCAGCTTGGCTAGCGGGCAGTCCTACGAGCAGTACTTC.

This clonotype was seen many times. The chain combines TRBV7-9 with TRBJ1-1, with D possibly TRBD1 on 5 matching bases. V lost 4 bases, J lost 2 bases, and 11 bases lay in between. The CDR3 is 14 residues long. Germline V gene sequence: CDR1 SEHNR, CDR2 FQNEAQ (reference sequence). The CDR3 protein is CASSSGTVNTEAFF. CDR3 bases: TGTGCCAGCAGCTCGGGGACGGTAAACACTGAAGCTTTCTTT.